The text below deals with one T cell receptor beta chain. Its antigen is unknown. Other DNA sequences in this sample translate to the same CDR3. The unsorted PBMC sample used ten immunoSEQ deep assay plates. Authors' methods: ImmunoSEQ gave junction-only sequences without quality scores, so filtering differed. Assay used: immunoSEQ multiplex PCR; TCRdb lists only in-frame clones, some missing. V and J calls plus clone size are reproduced from that table; the DNA served to infer D and trimming. Among about 560,000 clones listed, 70% to 80% were seen once. These data come from a study of shared clonotypes between healthy human individuals. Turning to the study itself: In total, the donors were a couple of women and a few men aged 18 to 49.

The V end was cut by 0 bases, the J end by 2 bases, with 7 bases between. Germline CDR1 is SGHTA and CDR2 is FQGNSA. The CDR3 has 14 amino acids. Study-wide results and limits: Sampling included only blood; tissue repertoires likely differ.

The chain links TRBV7-2 to TRBJ1-1; TRBD1 might be the D (5 bases). The sample consisted of PBMCs. This clonotype was sampled from a woman between 40 and 50 years old in good health. Some clones in this sample may be carry-over from other donors' samples. The CDR3 DNA sequence: TGTGCCAGCAGCTTAGCGAGGGGTAACACTGAAGCTTTCTTT. Translation gives CASSLARGNTEAFF.